Listed here are 28 T cell receptor beta chains from one sample, sequenced in a study of T cells in Graves' hyperthyroidism and ophthalmopathy. RNA transcripts provided the source from which TCR beta CDR3 regions were amplified. First-round RT-PCR targeting the TCR CDR3 was performed with the HTBI primer set. One entry per CDR3 protein, called by TCRdb with MiXCR from the multiplex PCR reads. This sample carries 360,000 or so distinct CDR3 sequences, approximately 19% of them seen once, and the ten largest clones take 3% to 4.5%. Sequences were obtained from blood. These receptors were collected from a woman aged 18-30 years with Graves' hyperthyroidism.

Ten or more counts support this clonotype. The chain joins TRBV12-3 or TRBV12-4 to TRBJ1-3; D is undetermined. V lost 0 bases, J lost 0 bases, and 6 bases lay in between. There are 15 residues in the CDR3. Here the CDR3 DNA reads TGTGCCAGCAGTTTAGCGGCGGACTCTGGAAACACCATATATTTT. Residues: CASSLAADSGNTIYF.

In this sample, this clonotype turned up many times. The chain uses TRBV11-2 and TRBJ2-3, with D possibly being TRBD1 (6 bases). With 5 bases removed from V and 2 bases from J, the gap between germline ends came to 23 bases. The CDR3 totals 18 residues. CDR1 SGHAT and CDR2 FQNNGV come from the germline V gene. CDR3 loop: CASSLQVDRDLFTDTQYF. The DNA of the CDR3 is TGTGCCAGCAGCCTACAGGTGGACAGAGACCTCTTCACAGATACGCAGTATTTT.

This clonotype was seen repeatedly, ten times or more. V and J are TRBV6-5 and TRBJ1-1, with D maybe TRBD1 (6 bases). This CDR3 region has 14 residues. CDR1 MNHEY and CDR2 SVGAGI come from the germline V gene. Trimming took off 0 bases at V and 5 bases at J, with 10 bases between the two ends. The CDR3 region is CASSYSQGGTEAFF. The CDR3 coding sequence is TGTGCCAGCAGTTACTCTCAAGGGGGAACTGAAGCTTTCTTT.

This clonotype showed up just a few times. V usage is TRBV9 and J usage is TRBJ2-2, with D possibly matching TRBD1 (5 bases). Between the trimmed V and J ends, which lost 4 bases and 5 bases, there was a span of 9 bases. Germline CDR1 SGDLS, CDR2 YYNGEE. The CDR3 runs to 13 residues. CDR3 loop: CASSPDSTGELFF. As DNA, the CDR3 is TGTGCCAGCAGCCCCGACAGTACCGGGGAGCTGTTTTTT.

J is TRBJ2-5 and V is TRBV28; 7 nucleotides match TRBD2. V was pared by 3 bases and J by 3 bases, with 7 bases of the junction left unmatched. This CDR3 contains 15 residues. Germline CDR1 MDHEN, CDR2 SYDVKM. The CDR3 region is CASSFEGGREETQYF. CDR3 bases: TGTGCCAGCAGTTTTGAGGGAGGGCGAGAAGAGACCCAGTACTTC. The full variable domain, its missing parts supplied by reference TRBV28 and TRBJ2-5, is DVKVTQSSRYLVKRTGEKVFLECVQDMDHENMFWYRQDPGLGLRLIYFSYDVKMKEKGDIPEGYSVSREKKERFSLILESASTNQTSMYLCASSFEGGREETQYFGPGTRLLVL.

In this sample, this clonotype turned up many times. The chain recombines TRBV27 with TRBJ1-5, with a weak D call TRBD1 (6 bases). The CDR3 spans 16 residues. Germline loops: CDR1 MNHEY, CDR2 SMNVEV (reference sequence). The V gene lost 6 bases and the J gene lost 3 bases, with 18 bases spanning the gap. The CDR3 reads CASSPVQGTLNQPQHF. DNA of the CDR3: TGTGCCAGCAGCCCAGTACAGGGTACTCTCAATCAGCCCCAGCATTTT.

This clonotype came up many times. This chain joins TRBV29-1 and TRBJ1-1; the D is unclear. CDR1 SQVTM and CDR2 ANQGSEA come from the germline V gene. This CDR3 spans 10 amino acids. Deletions cut 8 bases from V and 1 base from J, with 5 bases between. CDR3 bases: TGCAGCACTGGGAACACTGAAGCTTTCTTT. Translation: CSTGNTEAFF. The full variable domain, rest sourced from reference TRBV29-1 and TRBJ1-1, is SAVISQKPSRDICQRGTSLTIQCQVDSQVTMMFWYRQQPGQSLTLIATANQGSEATYESGFVIDKFPISRPNLTFSTLTVSNMSPEDSSIYLCSTGNTEAFFGQGTRLTVV.

This clonotype was detected only a few times. This sequence joins TRBV2 and TRBJ2-2; weak D call: TRBD1 (6 bases). The CDR3 loop spans 14 amino acids. Trimming cost V 9 bases and J 0 bases, with 11 bases left between them. Looked up from germline, CDR1 is SNHLY and CDR2 is FYNNEI. In DNA form, the CDR3 reads TGTGCCAGTCGACAGGACTCGAACACCGGGGAGCTGTTTTTT. Amino acids: CASRQDSNTGELFF.

This clonotype has just a few counts. The J gene is TRBJ2-1, the V gene TRBV27; D might be TRBD1 or TRBD2, each matching 5 bases. Germline V gene sequence: CDR1 MNHEY, CDR2 SMNVEV (reference sequence). V was cut by 5 bases and J by 9 bases, with 23 bases left in between. This CDR3 comprises 16 residues. CDR3 in DNA: TGTGCCAGCAGTCGCACTGGGTCGACTACTAGGGGTGAGCAGTTCTTC. It yields the protein CASSRTGSTTRGEQFF.

This clonotype was counted ten times or more. The V gene is TRBV6-5, the J gene TRBJ2-5; D call uncertain. V dropped 2 bases and J dropped 5 bases, with 9 bases sitting between them. The CDR3 spans 13 residues. Looked up from germline, CDR1 is MNHEY and CDR2 is SVGAGI. The CDR3 sequence is CASSYGQVETQYF. The DNA of the CDR3 is TGTGCCAGCAGTTACGGGCAGGTGGAGACCCAGTACTTC.

The sample holds many counts of this clonotype. The gene calls are TRBV5-5 and TRBJ1-5; D ambiguous. This CDR3 has 15 amino acids. Trimming removed 1 base from V and 4 bases from J, with 12 bases in between. Per the germline V gene, CDR1 is SGHKS and CDR2 is YYEKEE (reference sequence). CDR3 DNA: TGTGCCAGCAGCTTGTTCGGGCTAAGTAATCAGCCCCAGCATTTT. This codes for CASSLFGLSNQPQHF.

This clonotype was seen ten or more times. The genes are TRBV12-3 or TRBV12-4 and TRBJ1-1; 9 bases fit TRBD1. The CDR3 has 17 residues. Trimming removed 7 bases from V and 0 bases from J; junction bases left unmatched: 12. CDR3 sequence: CASTPTGGVSMNTEAFF. In nucleotides, the CDR3 is TGTGCCAGCACCCCAACAGGGGGCGTTTCGATGAACACTGAAGCTTTCTTT.

This clonotype has a handful of counts. This chain uses TRBV4-2 with TRBJ2-7, with a weak D call TRBD2 (5 bases). Germline V gene lookup returns CDR1 LGHNA and CDR2 YNFKEQ. V gave up 0 bases and J gave up 2 bases, with 20 bases separating them. CDR3 length equals 18 residues. DNA of the CDR3: TGTGCCAGCAGCCAAGATATGGTTCTCCGGGATCGTACCTACGAGCAGTACTTC. Translating it yields CASSQDMVLRDRTYEQYF.

This clonotype was detected ten times or more. This sequence joins TRBV24-1 and TRBJ1-2, with a weak D call TRBD1 (5 bases). V lost 4 bases, J lost 9 bases, and 17 bases lay in between. This CDR3 is built from 14 residues. Germline loops: CDR1 KGHDR, CDR2 SFDVKD. The CDR3 sequence is CATSDPGRSLSYTF. The CDR3 coding sequence is TGTGCCACCAGTGACCCGGGACGGAGCCTAAGCTACACCTTC.

This clonotype was recorded a few times. The genes are TRBV4-1 and TRBJ1-6; 7 bases are a match to TRBD1. Germline values: CDR1 MGHRA, CDR2 YSYEKL. The CDR3 sequence is 15 residues long. V shed 0 bases, J shed 9 bases, and the junction held 5 bases outside the gene matches. As DNA, the CDR3 is TGCGCCAGCAGCCAAGAAGGGACAGTCGTTTCACCCCTCCACTTT. It is translated as CASSQEGTVVSPLHF.

The chain is built from TRBV9 and TRBJ2-7; the D call may be TRBD1 or TRBD2 (5 bases each). The CDR3 runs 17 residues. Germline V lookup: CDR1 SGDLS, CDR2 YYNGEE. V lost 9 bases and J lost 2, with 27 bases in between. DNA for the CDR3: TGTGCCATCTGCCCTGGGCGGGTGATGGGGCTTCCCTACGAGCAGTACTTC. It yields the protein CAICPGRVMGLPYEQYF.

This clonotype came up once. The chain recombines TRBV28 with TRBJ2-7; D may be TRBD1 (5 bases). Trimming cost V 8 bases and J 2 bases, with 10 bases left between them. Germline loops: CDR1 MDHEN, CDR2 SYDVKM. The CDR3 is 12 amino acids. The CDR3 spells CASYDSPYEQYF. Written as DNA, the CDR3 is TGTGCCAGCTATGACAGCCCCTACGAGCAGTACTTC.

The genes are TRBV5-1 and TRBJ1-3, with 8 bases aligning to TRBD1. The germline V gene encodes CDR1 SGHRS and CDR2 YFSETQ. J was trimmed by 0 bases and V by 2 bases; bases with no gene match: 1. The CDR3 totals 15 residues. Here the CDR3 DNA reads TGCGCCAGCAGCTTTGACAGGGGCTCTGGAAACACCATATATTTT. It codes for CASSFDRGSGNTIYF.

V and J are TRBV9 and TRBJ1-3; perhaps TRBD1 as D (6 bases). Germline CDR1 is SGDLS and CDR2 is YYNGEE. CDR3 size: 15 residues. Trimming took off 2 bases at V and 2 bases at J, with 11 bases between the two ends. DNA for the CDR3: TGTGCCAGCAGCGTTCTACAGGGAGCTGGAAACACCATATATTTT. It is translated as CASSVLQGAGNTIYF.

Ten or more counts support this clonotype. The chain recombines TRBV7-9 with TRBJ2-7; 9 positions agree with TRBD2. The V segment lost 2 bases and the J segment 4 bases; nucleotides outside the gene matches: 6. The CDR3 is made up of 15 amino acids. Germline V lookup: CDR1 SEHNR, CDR2 FQNEAQ (reference sequence). Here the CDR3 DNA reads TGTGCCAGCAGCTTACAACTAGCGGGTGATTACGAGCAGTACTTC. It yields the protein CASSLQLAGDYEQYF.

This clonotype was detected many times. The chain uses TRBV20-1 and TRBJ1-1, with D unresolved. Trimming pared 2 bases from V and 0 bases from J, leaving 7 bases between. This CDR3 is built from 13 residues. Per germline, CDR1 DFQATT and CDR2 SNEGSKA (reference sequence). CDR3 DNA: TGCAGTGCTAGACAGATCATGAACACTGAAGCTTTCTTT. This gives the protein CSARQIMNTEAFF.

This clonotype was counted at least ten times. The rearrangement joins TRBV20-1 to TRBJ1-2; the match to TRBD1 covers 7 bases. Germline V gene lookup returns CDR1 DFQATT and CDR2 SNEGSKA (reference sequence). The CDR3 has 13 amino acids. Trimming at V came to 6 bases and at J to 6 bases, leaving 10 bases not matched to a gene. CDR3 nucleotides: TGCAGTGCCTGGGACAGCCGGGATGATGGCTACACCTTC. Translating gives CSAWDSRDDGYTF.

This clonotype appeared many times. This chain connects TRBV5-1 to TRBJ1-5, with D perhaps matching TRBD1 (5 bases). Trimming took 0 bases from V and 7 from J, leaving 14 bases between them. CDR3 size: 15 residues. Germline CDR1 reads SGHRS; CDR2 reads YFSETQ. The CDR3 DNA follows: TGCGCCAGCAGCTTGGAAACGGGACCGCGACAGCCCCAGCATTTT. Translating gives CASSLETGPRQPQHF. The whole variable domain, remainder taken from reference TRBV5-1 and TRBJ1-5, is KAGVTQTPRYLIKTRGQQVTLSCSPISGHRSVSWYQQTPGQGLQFLFEYFSETQRNKGNFPGRFSGRQFSNSRSEMNVSTLELGDSALYLCASSLETGPRQPQHFGDGTRLSIL.

This clonotype was detected many times. This chain connects TRBV6-2 or TRBV6-3 to TRBJ1-5, with D perhaps matching TRBD1 (5 bases). From germline, CDR1 is MNHEY and CDR2 SVGEGT. Trimming removed 5 bases from V and 7 bases from J, with 21 bases in between. The CDR3 sequence is 16 residues long. The DNA for the CDR3 is TGTGCCAGCAGTGGAACCGGGGGAGGGATAGGCCAGCCCCAGCATTTT. It yields the protein CASSGTGGGIGQPQHF.

With respect to this clonotype: This may come from a read error, since a much larger clone is one base off. V usage is TRBV12-3 or TRBV12-4 and J usage is TRBJ2-2, with TRBD1 as a possible D gene (6 bases). The CDR3 covers 15 residues. V was clipped by 7 bases and J by 2 bases, with 14 bases between them. As DNA, the CDR3 is TGTGCCAGCATCTTGGACAGACCAAACACCGGGGAGCTGTTTTTT. Its translation: CASILDRPNTGELFF.

This clonotype was seen many times. The V gene is TRBV12-3 or TRBV12-4, the J gene TRBJ2-5; 9 nucleotides match TRBD2. The CDR3 sequence is 16 residues long. The V segment lost 1 base and the J segment 2 bases; nucleotides outside the gene matches: 5. CDR3 sequence reads: CASSLGSGRSQETQYF. The CDR3 DNA reads TGTGCCAGCAGTTTAGGTAGCGGGAGATCACAAGAGACCCAGTACTTC.

V and J are TRBV4-2 and TRBJ2-2; the D is unclear. CDR3 size: 14 residues. Germline CDR1 LGHNA, CDR2 YNFKEQ. V shed 3 bases and J shed 5 bases, with 10 bases lying between them. CDR3 sequence: CASSHDLYTGELFF. Here the CDR3 DNA reads TGTGCCAGCAGCCATGACTTGTATACCGGGGAGCTGTTTTTT.

This clonotype was counted at least ten times. This chain joins TRBV5-6 and TRBJ2-7; 7 bases fit TRBD1. In germline, CDR1 is SGHDT, CDR2 YYEEEE. V lost 2 bases, J lost 3 bases, and 8 bases stayed unmatched. This CDR3 contains 15 residues. The CDR3 is CASSLTGDKSYEQYF. Written as DNA, the CDR3 is TGTGCCAGCAGCTTAACAGGGGACAAAAGCTACGAGCAGTACTTC.